The rows below give T cell receptor beta chains drawn from one sample of a study of T cell responses to AZD1222 COVID-19 vaccine. Assay used: immunoSEQ multiplex PCR; TCRdb lists only in-frame clones, some missing. The sample records around 100,000 clones, over 75% being singletons. This specimen was peripheral blood, taken on day 0 of AZD1222 vaccination. These receptors were taken from an adult in good health. Both conserved end residues are part of each CDR3. Each record gives: V gene, clone size, D gene, J gene, CDR3 DNA, CDR3 protein. The D gene is left open where the match is weak. A clone size is listed for some rows: how often the clone was seen (once, few, many), or a class if it is expanded.

v_call: TRBV27
clone_size: few
d_call: TRBD1
j_call: TRBJ2-4
cdr3_nt: TGTGCCAGCAGTTTAGGGACAGGGGCCGTTCAGTACTTC
cdr3_aa: CASSLGTGAVQYF

v_call: TRBV27
clone_size: .
d_call: .
j_call: TRBJ2-4
cdr3_nt: TGTGCCAGCAAGAAGGGGGGAAACATTCAGTACTTC
cdr3_aa: CASKKGGNIQYF

v_call: TRBV6-6
clone_size: .
d_call: TRBD1
j_call: TRBJ2-5
cdr3_nt: TGTGCCAGCAGTTACGGACAGGGCGGCGGAGAGACCCAGTACTTC
cdr3_aa: CASSYGQGGGETQYF

v_call: TRBV12-3/TRBV12-4
clone_size: .
d_call: TRBD2
j_call: TRBJ2-5
cdr3_nt: TGTGCCAGCAGTAGCGGGGGGGAGAAGACCCAGTACTTC
cdr3_aa: CASSSGGEKTQYF

v_call: TRBV3-1/TRBV3-2
clone_size: .
d_call: TRBD1
j_call: TRBJ1-1
cdr3_nt: TGTGCCAGCAGTTCCGGACAGGGGGCAGTTGAAGCTTTCTTT
cdr3_aa: CASSSGQGAVEAFF

v_call: TRBV7-2
clone_size: .
d_call: .
j_call: TRBJ1-5
cdr3_nt: TGTGCCAGCAGCTTTAATAGTCAGCCCCAGCATTTT
cdr3_aa: CASSFNSQPQHF

v_call: TRBV2
clone_size: .
d_call: .
j_call: TRBJ1-5
cdr3_nt: TGTGCCAGCACCACCGGGGGAGATCAGCCCCAGCATTTT
cdr3_aa: CASTTGGDQPQHF

v_call: TRBV14
clone_size: .
d_call: .
j_call: TRBJ2-7
cdr3_nt: TGTGCCAGCAGCCAAGGGGCGATTAGCTCCTACGAGCAGTACTTC
cdr3_aa: CASSQGAISSYEQYF

v_call: TRBV6-6
clone_size: .
d_call: .
j_call: TRBJ1-4
cdr3_nt: TGTGCCAGCAGCTATCGGGGCGGCACTGACCGGAGAAAACTGTTTTTT
cdr3_aa: CASSYRGGTDRRKLFF

v_call: TRBV7-3
clone_size: .
d_call: .
j_call: TRBJ2-5
cdr3_nt: TGTGCCAGCAGGACCGACGGGCTGTACCAAGAGACCCAGTACTTC
cdr3_aa: CASRTDGLYQETQYF

v_call: TRBV24-1
clone_size: .
d_call: .
j_call: TRBJ1-6
cdr3_nt: TGTGCCACCAGTGATTTCTCGACAGCAGTTTCACCCCTCCACTTT
cdr3_aa: CATSDFSTAVSPLHF

v_call: TRBV5-5
clone_size: .
d_call: .
j_call: TRBJ1-2
cdr3_nt: TGTGCCAGCAGCTTCCTTGGAACAGACTATGGCTACACCTTC
cdr3_aa: CASSFLGTDYGYTF

v_call: TRBV7-2
clone_size: .
d_call: .
j_call: TRBJ2-7
cdr3_nt: TGTGCCAGCAGCTTAGCTCAGAGTGACGAGCAGTACTTC
cdr3_aa: CASSLAQSDEQYF